This is a list of T cell receptor beta chains from one sample in a study of shared clonotypes between healthy human individuals. Data came from immunoSEQ multiplex PCR; TCRdb stores just in-frame clones and leaves some out. The table has around 2.3 million clones, 90% to 97% seen once. The sequenced sample consisted of naive CD4+ T cells sorted from blood. The receptors were gathered from a man in his late teens or twenties in good health. The CDR3 runs from the conserved cysteine through the conserved F or W. The D gene is left open where the match is weak. Not all rows give a size; the values are once, few, many and, for expanded clones, a class.

d_call j_call v_call clone_size cdr3_nt cdr3_aa
- TRBJ2-7 TRBV19 - TGTGCCAGTAGTACGAGCCTAACTAGCAACGAGCAGTACTTC CASSTSLTSNEQYF
- TRBJ2-3 TRBV9 few TGTGCCAGCAGCGTAGCATCAGCTCCGGATACGCAGTATTTT CASSVASAPDTQYF
- TRBJ1-2 TRBV19 - TGTGCCAGTAGTATAGCGAATGGCTACACCTTC CASSIANGYTF
- TRBJ2-7 TRBV10-3 - TGTGCCATCAGTGAGTTTTCGGGAGTAACCTACGAGCAGTACTTC CAISEFSGVTYEQYF
TRBD2 TRBJ2-1 TRBV4-3 - TGCGCCAGCAGCCAAGATGTAAGCGGGACCCCAGGCTCCTACAATGAGCAGTTCTTC CASSQDVSGTPGSYNEQFF
- TRBJ2-7 TRBV2 - TGTGCCAGCAGATGGGCTGACCTTTCCTACGAGCAGTACTTC CASRWADLSYEQYF
- TRBJ1-6 TRBV7-9 - TGTGCCAGCATCAGATTCCGACCGGACACCGACTATAATTCACCCCTCCACTTT CASIRFRPDTDYNSPLHF
TRBD1 TRBJ1-4 TRBV10-3 - TGTGCCATCAGTGAGTCAGTAGGGGGCAATGAAAAACTGTTTTTT CAISESVGGNEKLFF
- TRBJ2-7 TRBV13 - TGTGCCAGCAGCTCTCCCGGGCTCTACGAGCAGTACTTC CASSSPGLYEQYF
- TRBJ1-2 TRBV2 - TGTGCCAGCAGTGAAGCCCGGACAGTCTGGCGGGGCTACACCTTC CASSEARTVWRGYTF
TRBD1 TRBJ2-7 TRBV15 - TGTGCCACCAGCCCTTACCGGGACAGGTCCTACGAGCAGTACTTC CATSPYRDRSYEQYF
TRBD1 TRBJ1-2 TRBV11-2 - TGTGCCAGCAGCCCCGTTGCCGGGACAGGGGGCGCCTATGGCTACACCTTC CASSPVAGTGGAYGYTF
TRBD1 TRBJ2-2 TRBV30 - TGTGCCAGGTCCGGGACAGGGATGACCGGGGAGCTGTTTTTT CARSGTGMTGELFF
- TRBJ1-1 TRBV28 - TGTGCCAGCAGTCCAGCAACGACGACAAGGAACACTGAAGCTTTCTTT CASSPATTTRNTEAFF
- TRBJ1-1 TRBV10-3 - TGTGCCATCAGTCCAGTCACAGGGAACACTGAAGCTTTCTTT CAISPVTGNTEAFF
- TRBJ1-3 TRBV9 - TGTGCCAGCAGCGTTGGGGGAAACACCATATATTTT CASSVGGNTIYF
- TRBJ2-4 TRBV9 - TGTGCCAGCAGCGCCCGGGACACCATCAAAAACATTCAGTACTTC CASSARDTIKNIQYF
TRBD1 TRBJ1-3 TRBV7-9 - TGTGCCAGCAGTTATGACAGGGTATCTGGAAACACCATATATTTT CASSYDRVSGNTIYF
TRBD1 TRBJ1-6 TRBV6-5 - TGTGCCAGCAGTTCCCCCGGGACAGCGGATTCACCCCTCCACTTT CASSSPGTADSPLHF
- TRBJ1-1 TRBV7-2 - TGTGCCAGCAGCTTAGCGAGGGGGTTGACTGAAGCTTTCTTT CASSLARGLTEAFF
- TRBJ2-1 TRBV6-5 - TGTGCCAGCAGTTACCTAGAATTTAGCTCCTACAATGAGCAGTTCTTC CASSYLEFSSYNEQFF
- TRBJ2-3 TRBV19 - TGTGCCAGTAGTAGGGACGCTGGAGGAGATACGCAGTATTTT CASSRDAGGDTQYF
- TRBJ2-7 TRBV20-1 - TGCAGTGCTAGAGACAGTTACGAGCAGTACTTC CSARDSYEQYF
TRBD2 TRBJ2-2 TRBV5-6 - TGTGCCAGCAGCACGACTAGCGGGAGGATGGGCACCGGGGAGCTGTTTTTT CASSTTSGRMGTGELFF
TRBD2 TRBJ2-5 TRBV9 - TGTGCCAGCAGCGCGGGACTAGCGGGTTCGGAGACCCAGTACTTC CASSAGLAGSETQYF
TRBD1 TRBJ2-7 TRBV5-5 - TGTGCCAGCAGCGGCGCCGGGACAGGGAGCGGCGAGCAGTACTTC CASSGAGTGSGEQYF
- TRBJ1-1 TRBV27 - TGTGCCAGCAGCATTTTGGGGGACTTGAACACTGAAGCTTTCTTT CASSILGDLNTEAFF
- TRBJ2-7 TRBV18 - TGTGCCAGCTCACCACCGTATAGGGGGTCCAGCTCCTACGAGCAGTACTTC CASSPPYRGSSSYEQYF
- TRBJ2-5 TRBV4-1 once TGCGCCAGCAGCCCATCGCAGGGACGAGAGACCCAGTACTTC CASSPSQGRETQYF
TRBD1 TRBJ1-4 TRBV6-1 - TGTGCCAGCAGCCCGCAGGGGGCGGGTGAAAAACTGTTTTTT CASSPQGAGEKLFF
- TRBJ2-1 TRBV11-3 - TGTGCCAGCAGCTTCCGGGACCATTACAATGAGCAGTTCTTC CASSFRDHYNEQFF
TRBD2 TRBJ2-1 TRBV2 - TGTGCCAGCAGTGCACGGGGGGGAGCGGGTAGCTCCTACAATGAGCAGTTCTTC CASSARGGAGSSYNEQFF
- TRBJ1-1 TRBV6-6 - TGTGCCAGCGGCTGGAGGGACAAAACCCTGAACACTGAAGCTTTCTTT CASGWRDKTLNTEAFF
TRBD1 TRBJ1-3 TRBV4-1 - TGCGCCAGCAGTGGGACAGCTGCCCTCTCTGGAAACACCATATATTTT CASSGTAALSGNTIYF
- TRBJ2-1 TRBV6-5 - TGTGCCAGCAGTTACGTCAGGGCGAAGGATGAGCAGTTCTTC CASSYVRAKDEQFF
- TRBJ2-5 TRBV6-1 - TGTGCCAGCAGTGAAGCTTCCCAGGGCCAAGAGACCCAGTACTTC CASSEASQGQETQYF
TRBD1 TRBJ1-4 TRBV2 - TGTGCCAGCAGGGATCGACAGGGGAATGAAAAACTGTTTTTT CASRDRQGNEKLFF
- TRBJ1-5 TRBV6-1 - TGTGCCAGCAGTGAAGGTGGGTACAATCAGCCCCAGCATTTT CASSEGGYNQPQHF
- TRBJ2-3 TRBV9 - TGTGCCAGCAGCAAGAGTAGTCCCACAGATACGCAGTATTTT CASSKSSPTDTQYF
- TRBJ2-1 TRBV27 - TGTGCCAGCAGTTTAGAATCGTGGGGATCGGCCAATGAGCAGTTCTTC CASSLESWGSANEQFF
- TRBJ2-1 TRBV9 - TGTGCCAGCAGCGTGGGCAGGGTAAATGAGCAGTTCTTC CASSVGRVNEQFF
TRBD1 TRBJ1-4 TRBV2 - TGTGCCAGCGGGATTAAAGGACAGGGGAATGAAAAACTGTTTTTT CASGIKGQGNEKLFF
TRBD1 TRBJ1-5 TRBV6-5 - TGTGCCAGCAGACCCGGACAGGGCAACAATCAGCCCCAGCATTTT CASRPGQGNNQPQHF
TRBD1 TRBJ2-2 TRBV5-1 once TGCGCCAGCAGTTGGGGACAGTTGAACACCGGGGAGCTGTTTTTT CASSWGQLNTGELFF
- TRBJ2-7 TRBV5-6 - TGTGCCAGCAGATTATGGGGGGCCTACGAGCAGTACTTC CASRLWGAYEQYF
- TRBJ2-3 TRBV19 - TGTGCCAGTAGTATCCAGCGGAACACAGATACGCAGTATTTT CASSIQRNTDTQYF
TRBD1 TRBJ2-3 TRBV5-1 - TGCGCCAGCAGCTTTAAGGGGGCAGAGAGAGATACGCAGTATTTT CASSFKGAERDTQYF
- TRBJ1-6 TRBV27 - TGTGCCAGCAGTTTCCCCTCGTCGGGGCGGAATTCACCCCTCCACTTT CASSFPSSGRNSPLHF
- TRBJ1-5 TRBV7-2 - TGTGCCAGCAGCTTAGAGTCAGGCCTATATAGCAATCAGCCCCAGCATTTT CASSLESGLYSNQPQHF
- TRBJ2-5 TRBV11-2 - TGTGCCAGCAGCGCCCAGGGGTACCAAGAGACCCAGTACTTC CASSAQGYQETQYF
- TRBJ1-6 TRBV6-5 - TGTGCCAGCAGTACTCCGGGCTCCTATAATTCACCCCTCCACTTT CASSTPGSYNSPLHF
TRBD2 TRBJ2-6 TRBV7-3 - TGTGCCAGCAGCCCTCGGGAGGCTGGGGCCAACGTCCTGACTTTC CASSPREAGANVLTF
TRBD2 TRBJ2-7 TRBV27 - TGTGCCACCGCGCGGCTAGCGGGCGGCTACGAGCAGTACTTC CATARLAGGYEQYF